This T cell receptor (beta chain) originates from a study of cytomegalovirus exposure and HLA in healthy donors (dated by TCRdb to about 2017). About the investigation overall: An earlier analysis of approximately 640 of the donors reported about 290 Gb of sequence data and some 120 million unique TCR beta sequences from about 179 million T cells. Approximately 300 gigabases of sequencing data and approximately 84 million unique TCR sequences were included in an early release covering about 700 HLA-typed donors. Among the roughly 410 genotyped donors, under 90% belonged to the genetic ancestry cluster associated with self-reported Caucasian donors. The aim of the study was to test whether cataloging public T cell receptors could identify signatures of past pathogen exposure. The study profiled the T cell repertoires of hundreds of subjects by immunosequencing and related them to cytomegalovirus serostatus. In addition to the first cohort of hundreds of subjects, a separate validation cohort of over 90 different subjects was used. To predict cytomegalovirus infection status, the study brought together high-throughput TCR immunosequencing, statistical association of individual TCRs with disease status, and machine learning. A later analysis re-analyzed previously published TCR beta repertoires from 660 or so donors and added high-resolution HLA genotyping to study TCR occurrence patterns. The later analysis used no new phenotypic data to find candidate immune exposures, relying instead on TCR beta sequences and their occurrence across donors. An earlier analysis of 587 of the donors used high-throughput TCR beta sequencing to judge whether each TCR beta V gene segment behaved as functional or pseudogenic. Alongside the repertoire data, information on donor age, sex, ethnicity and CMV serostatus was compiled. In a later genetic analysis, genome-wide SNP genotypes for about 55% of the roughly 700 donors were used, and that subset was treated as a discovery cohort. All discovery cohort repertoires had been generated on a single sequencing platform. Both class I and class II loci were covered by HLA typing, at four-digit resolution. The number of typed donors differed by locus: about 620-640 for A, B, C, DRB1 and DQB1; 500 to 550 for DQA1; 606 for DPA1; and roughly 450 for DPB1. Five DR-DQ haplotypes were handled as single units for association and clustering because linkage in the cohort was strong. Among about 400 genotyped donors of the cohort, an average of around 250,000 unique TCR beta nucleotide sequences was sequenced per donor, of which about 19% were non-productive.

Its CDR3 holds 17 amino acids, cysteine through phenylalanine. This entry keeps only the CDR3 DNA: 51 bases, framed from base 1. CDR1 is given as SGHRS and CDR2 as YFSETQ, both from the germline V gene. Library preparation employed the immunoSEQ multiplex PCR assay. A mixture of 60 forward primers for TCR Vbeta segments and 13 reverse primers for TCR Jbeta segments was used in the multiplex PCR. A multiplex PCR assay on genomic DNA amplified the CDR3 region of rearranged TCR beta genes. Amplified TCR beta libraries were sequenced as 87-base-pair reads on the Illumina HiSeq System. The authors processed their data as follows. Across the 600 to 700 repertoires, a later analysis counted roughly 84 million unique TCR beta chains, around 10 million of which were shared by at least two donors. Raw reads were error-corrected and collapsed into unique sequences with a nearest-neighbor algorithm that merged closely related sequences to remove PCR and sequencing errors. To assign V, D and J gene segments, CDR3 sequences were aligned to IMGT reference sequences. For a sequence to be retained, a match of at least six nucleotides was required to both a V gene segment and a J gene segment. A rearrangement counted as productive if the CDR3 had no stop codons and remained in frame with V and J, and every other rearrangement counted as non-productive. Following IMGT convention, CDR3 was defined as the stretch from the second conserved V-encoded cysteine to the conserved J-encoded phenylalanine. In an earlier analysis of around 640 of the donors, sequences lacking an unambiguous match to a single V gene segment were excluded. In an earlier analysis of 500 to 750 of the donors, V segments were called functional above 56.7% productive rearrangements and were called segregating when the between-donor standard deviation exceeded 5%. To diagnose cytomegalovirus status from the catalog of TCR beta chain sequences, a statistical classification framework was built. A later analysis assigned V and J genes by comparing TCR nucleotide sequences with IMGT/GENE-DB human TR gene sequences. Using the TCRdist pipeline, a later analysis assigned CDR3 sequences along with most-parsimonious VDJ recombination scenarios. In a later analysis, every TCR beta chain was defined by the combination of its CDR3 amino acid sequence and its V-gene family, and reads without a unique V-gene family were dropped. A later analysis removed nearly 600 highly shared, low-generation-probability nucleotide sequences to deal with suspected cross-contamination and a sequencing artifact. In a later analysis, a clonal expansion index for each public chain was calculated from normalized within-repertoire ranks of inferred template counts. In a later analysis, generation probabilities were computed using a VDJ recombination model fitted to out-of-frame rearrangements, and the results were checked against IGoR. In a later analysis, hypergeometric tests were used to score TCR-TCR, TCR-HLA and TCR-CMV co-occurrence, with a repertoire-size bias correction applied to TCR pairs. To estimate false discovery rates, a later analysis permuted the HLA or CMV assignments 20 times. A later analysis grouped co-occurring TCRs with DBSCAN, adding TCRdist sequence similarity when clustering within HLA-allele-positive subsets. For co-occurrence clustering, repertoires with fewer than 30,000 or more than 120,000 public chains were excluded, along with several repertoires with anomalous nucleotide sharing. TCRdb limited this immuneACCESS table to in-frame rearrangements with V and J called. A share of clones is missing; checked studies link under half to unresolved V genes, and the rest is unexplained. That table supplies the V and J calls and clone size; D and trimming were determined from the DNA. The sample table records about 170,000 clones; roughly 80% of these occur just once. Jointly, the top ten make up about 2.5% of the sample.

In total, 600 or so healthy bone marrow donors made up the cohort. All cohort members were sampled while nominally healthy, although unrecorded immune exposures were likely present. The donor tested CMV seronegative, placing the donor among the roughly 350 seronegative members of the cohort. A peripheral blood sample was collected from each donor, and TCR beta sequencing was performed on peripheral blood mononuclear cells. The Qiagen DNeasy Blood Extraction Kit was used to extract genomic DNA from the blood cell samples. In regard to this clone: What antigen it recognizes has not been identified. Per-base quality was not reported, and no clone a single base away is much larger than it.

What the research found in general, with its limitations: While some public TCRs were present in many individuals, most TCR sequences turned up only very rarely across donors. The study gave a list of 150 to 200 TCR beta chains associated with cytomegalovirus. When HLA alleles, especially DR and DQ, strongly co-occurred, TCR associations were difficult to assign to individual alleles. Only TCR beta chains were sequenced in this cohort, and the absence of alpha or paired-chain data limited detectable features. According to a later analysis, TCR association rates differed among HLA loci, with DRB1 alleles showing the most associated TCRs and HLA-C alleles showing the fewest. Immune exposure information for the cohort was limited to CMV serostatus. In a later genetic analysis, fewer N-insertions in productive TCRs were reported among donors in an Asian-associated ancestry cluster than the roughly 700-donor mean. A later analysis associated roughly 17,000 TCR beta sequences with specific HLA alleles at a false discovery rate of 0.05. A later analysis found that most CMV-associated TCR beta chains appeared HLA-restricted, with HLA associations seemingly driven largely by CMV exposure. HLA typing was unavailable for some donors at each locus, so association tests used only the typed subset. In an earlier analysis of 587 of the donors, most TCR beta V segments appeared in productive rearrangements about 87% or about 30% of the time, broadly matching IMGT annotations. Because the 87-base-pair reads could not distinguish some IMGT-functional V segments, including TRBV6-2 and TRBV6-3, those segments were excluded. In a later analysis, several top co-occurrence clusters were reported to appear linked to parvovirus B19, influenza, CMV and Epstein-Barr virus. Over 15 rarely observed V segments, including chromosome 9 orphons, were excluded from the earlier analysis of a few hundred of the donors because counts were too low. Correlated functional status among segregating V segments might be attributable to linkage disequilibrium, but an unknown experimental factor could not be ruled out. In a later analysis, HLA-associated TCR beta chains showed more clonal expansion and lower generation probabilities than non-associated chains that were equally common. A later genetic analysis associated a missense DCLRE1C variant with V-gene and J-gene trimming of TCR beta chains, and an independent cohort replicated the association. It was suggested by the authors that the approach could potentially be generalized to other disease states and immunological phenotypes. A further reported finding was that TCR beta sequences accurately predicted the HLA-A and HLA-B alleles for most subjects in the first cohort. A group of highly shared sequence variants was considered likely to be a technical artifact of the sequencing pipeline. A few of the identified cytomegalovirus-associated TCR beta chains were confirmed in vitro to be specific for cytomegalovirus antigens. Cytomegalovirus status was reported to be diagnosed by the classifier with high specificity and sensitivity in both the original and validation cohorts. Presence/absence analyses assumed roughly uniform sequencing depth across donors, an assumption that may not hold.

The TCR comes from a male donor in good health and CMV-seronegative. Sequenced material: PBMCs. The chain links TRBV5-1 with TRBJ2-5, with 9 central nucleotides matching TRBD1. The J call may be mistaken, given a closer DNA end match to TRBJ2-7. The CDR3 protein: CASSLWAGTGMPYEQYF. The nucleotides read TGCGCCAGCAGCTTGTGGGCCGGGACAGGGATGCCCTACGAGCAGTACTTC.